Listed below are T cell receptor beta chains from one sample, sequenced in a study of cytomegalovirus exposure and HLA in healthy donors. Profiling relied on immunoSEQ multiplex PCR, and the TCRdb table lists in-frame clones only, not all of them. The top ten clones hold around 0.46% of a sample with roughly 200,000 clones, approximately 80% of them seen once. Sequenced sample: PBMCs. The receptor source for this set is a woman between 45 and 65 years old in good health and CMV-seronegative. Both conserved end residues are part of each CDR3. D genes are given only for firm matches. Clone size, where shown, is once, few, many, or a class for clones that have expanded.

j_call,d_call,clone_size,v_call,cdr3_aa,cdr3_nt
TRBJ2-5,NA,NA,TRBV2,CASTELRVETQYF,TGTGCCAGCACTGAGTTGAGGGTGGAGACCCAGTACTTC
TRBJ2-3,NA,NA,TRBV7-9,CAGTRPSTDTQYF,TGTGCCGGGACAAGACCTAGCACAGATACGCAGTATTTT
TRBJ2-5,TRBD1,NA,TRBV27,CASSLSGQGAFETQYF,TGTGCCAGCAGTTTATCAGGACAGGGGGCGTTTGAGACCCAGTACTTC
TRBJ2-5,NA,NA,TRBV5-1,CASSGLTVSGETQYF,TGCGCCAGCAGCGGACTGACGGTTTCGGGGGAGACCCAGTACTTC
TRBJ1-1,NA,NA,TRBV7-9,CASSFPRNTEAFF,TGTGCCAGCAGCTTCCCCAGAAACACTGAAGCTTTCTTT
TRBJ1-4,TRBD1,NA,TRBV28,CASSPGQGAFEKLFF,TGTGCCAGCAGTCCTGGACAGGGGGCTTTTGAAAAACTGTTTTTT
TRBJ2-7,NA,NA,TRBV4-1,CASSQDQEGPPYEQYF,TGCGCCAGCAGCCAAGACCAGGAGGGGCCGCCGTACGAGCAGTACTTC
TRBJ2-5,TRBD2,NA,TRBV14,CASSQERAGGTQYF,TGTGCCAGCAGCCAAGAACGAGCGGGAGGGACCCAGTACTTC
TRBJ2-1,TRBD2,NA,TRBV5-1,CASSSTAGGPNEQFF,TGCGCCAGCAGCTCTACAGCGGGAGGGCCAAATGAGCAGTTCTTC
TRBJ2-2,NA,NA,TRBV5-6,CASSRTGPTGELFF,TGTGCCAGCAGCCGAACAGGGCCCACCGGGGAGCTGTTTTTT
TRBJ2-7,NA,NA,TRBV7-9,CASSLPGLSGEQYF,TGTGCCAGCAGCTTACCAGGCCTCAGCGGCGAGCAGTACTTC
TRBJ2-3,NA,NA,TRBV21-1,CASSKGDSGDTDTQYF,TGTGCCAGCAGCAAAGGGGATAGCGGGGACACAGATACGCAGTATTTT
TRBJ2-7,TRBD1,NA,TRBV2,CASSEMGQWYEQYF,TGTGCCAGCAGTGAGATGGGACAGTGGTACGAGCAGTACTTC
TRBJ2-1,TRBD2,NA,TRBV5-1,CASSLEPSGTNRDEQFF,TGCGCCAGCAGCTTGGAACCTAGCGGGACGAATAGGGATGAGCAGTTCTTC
TRBJ2-1,NA,NA,TRBV18,CASSPPGTVQREQFF,TGTGCCAGCTCACCACCTGGGACTGTCCAAAGGGAGCAGTTCTTC
TRBJ2-7,TRBD1,NA,TRBV30,CAWSVGTGAYEQYF,TGTGCCTGGAGTGTAGGGACAGGGGCCTACGAGCAGTACTTC
TRBJ1-1,NA,NA,TRBV18,CASSPLRLEVGTEAFF,TGTGCCAGCTCACCCCTCCGTCTGGAGGTAGGGACTGAAGCTTTCTTT
TRBJ2-7,NA,NA,TRBV1,CTSSRQLTGWHEQYF,TGCACCAGCAGCCGTCAATTGACAGGGTGGCACGAGCAGTACTTC
TRBJ1-3,NA,few,TRBV5-4,CASSLLQGSGNTIYF,TGTGCCAGCAGCTTATTACAGGGCTCTGGAAACACCATATATTTT
TRBJ2-3,TRBD2,NA,TRBV7-9,CSSSATSGSTDTQYF,TGTTCCAGCAGCGCCACTAGCGGGAGCACAGATACGCAGTATTTT
TRBJ2-7,TRBD1,once,TRBV7-3,CTSSLGQGFPHEQYF,TGTACCAGCAGCTTAGGACAGGGTTTTCCCCACGAGCAGTACTTC
TRBJ2-1,TRBD2,NA,TRBV28,CASSLGSGSAYNEQFF,TGTGCCAGCAGTTTGGGTAGCGGGAGTGCCTACAATGAGCAGTTCTTC
TRBJ1-1,TRBD1,NA,TRBV19,CASSITGTGAVAEAFF,TGTGCCAGTAGTATCACCGGGACAGGGGCCGTAGCTGAAGCTTTCTTT
TRBJ2-7,TRBD1,NA,TRBV5-5,CASSSGQGGYEQYF,TGTGCCAGCAGCTCAGGACAGGGTGGTTACGAGCAGTACTTC
TRBJ2-7,NA,few,TRBV4-1,CASSPGAGIAYEQYF,TGCGCCAGCAGCCCTGGGGCAGGGATCGCCTACGAGCAGTACTTC
TRBJ2-6,TRBD1,NA,TRBV5-4,CASSEGGVGANVLTF,TGTGCCAGCAGCGAAGGGGGCGTGGGGGCCAACGTCCTGACTTTC
TRBJ2-7,NA,NA,TRBV28,CASSLWGRVLPREQYF,TGTGCCAGCAGTTTATGGGGCAGGGTACTCCCTAGGGAGCAGTACTTC
TRBJ1-4,NA,NA,TRBV5-4,CASSLGGEEKLFF,TGTGCCAGCAGCTTGGGGGGGGAAGAAAAACTGTTTTTT
TRBJ2-3,TRBD2,NA,TRBV7-3,CASSSRLADTQYF,TGTGCCAGCAGCTCTCGACTAGCTGATACGCAGTATTTT
TRBJ2-1,NA,NA,TRBV5-1,CASSLQGRDNEQFF,TGCGCCAGCAGCTTGCAGGGGCGAGACAATGAGCAGTTCTTC
TRBJ2-3,TRBD2,NA,TRBV10-3,CASHGTSGSMTDTQYF,TGTGCCAGTCATGGGACTAGCGGGAGTATGACAGATACGCAGTATTTT
TRBJ1-2,TRBD1,NA,TRBV7-2,CASSFGGGGGYTF,TGTGCCAGCAGCTTCGGAGGGGGCGGTGGCTACACCTTC